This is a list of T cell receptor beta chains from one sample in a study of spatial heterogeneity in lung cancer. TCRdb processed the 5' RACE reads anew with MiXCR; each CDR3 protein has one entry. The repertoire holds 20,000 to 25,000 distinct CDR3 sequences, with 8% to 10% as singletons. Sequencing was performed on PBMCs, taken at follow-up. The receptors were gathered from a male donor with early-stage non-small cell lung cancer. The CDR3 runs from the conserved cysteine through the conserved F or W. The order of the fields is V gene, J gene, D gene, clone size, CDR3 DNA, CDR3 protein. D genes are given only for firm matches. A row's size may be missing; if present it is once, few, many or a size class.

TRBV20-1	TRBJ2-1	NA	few	TGCAGTGCTGCCTCCCCCAGGGGATTCTCCTACAATGAGCAGTTCTTC	CSAASPRGFSYNEQFF
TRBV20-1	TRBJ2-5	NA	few	TGCAGTGTCAGGGACTTGGTTAGCCAAGAGACCCAGTACTTC	CSVRDLVSQETQYF
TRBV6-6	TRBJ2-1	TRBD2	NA	TGTGCCAGCAGTTACCGCGGTAGCGGGGGGGAGGTAAATGAGCAGTTCTTC	CASSYRGSGGEVNEQFF
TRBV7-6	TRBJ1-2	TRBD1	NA	TGTGCCAGCAGCTTAGAGGACAGGGGGCGAGGCTACACCTTC	CASSLEDRGRGYTF
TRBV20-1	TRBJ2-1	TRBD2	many	TGCAGTGCTAGCGCCGGGACTAGCGGGGGGTCCTTC	CSASAGTSGGSF
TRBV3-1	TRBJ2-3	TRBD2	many	TGTGCCAGCAGCAAACTAGCGGCCGGCGCAGATACGCAGTATTTT	CASSKLAAGADTQYF
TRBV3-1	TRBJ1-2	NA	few	TGTGCCAGCAGCCAACCCGGAGAGGGACTGGATGGCTACACCTTC	CASSQPGEGLDGYTF
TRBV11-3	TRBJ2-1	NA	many	TGTGCCAGCAGCTCTTGGGTCAATGAGCAGTTCTTC	CASSSWVNEQFF
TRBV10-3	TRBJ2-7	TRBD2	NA	TGTGCCATCAGTAACGGGGGGGAGCAGTACTTC	CAISNGGEQYF
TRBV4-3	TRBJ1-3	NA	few	TGCGCCAGCAGCCAAGATCTGGGGCTCTATGGAAACACCATATATTTT	CASSQDLGLYGNTIYF
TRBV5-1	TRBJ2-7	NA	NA	TGCGCCAGCAGCTTGGCCGGGGACTCCTCCGAGCAGTACTTC	CASSLAGDSSEQYF
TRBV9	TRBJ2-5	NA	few	TGTGCCAGCAGCGCTTACAAGAATCAAGAGACCCAGTACTTC	CASSAYKNQETQYF
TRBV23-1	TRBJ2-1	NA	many	TGCGCCAGCAGTCAATACAGCTCCTACAATGAGCAGTTCTTC	CASSQYSSYNEQFF
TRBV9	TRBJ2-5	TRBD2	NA	TGTGCCAGCAGCTTGCAGGGACTAGCGGAAGAGACCCAGTACTTC	CASSLQGLAEETQYF
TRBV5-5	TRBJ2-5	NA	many	TGTGCCAGCAGCTTGGCAGGGATGGAGACCCAGTACTTC	CASSLAGMETQYF
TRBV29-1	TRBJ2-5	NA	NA	TGCAGCGTTTTTCATACGGGCGGAGAAGAGACCCAGTACTTC	CSVFHTGGEETQYF
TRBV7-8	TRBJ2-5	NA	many	TGTGCCAGCAGCCAGCGGACCTCATGGGAGACCCAGTACTTC	CASSQRTSWETQYF
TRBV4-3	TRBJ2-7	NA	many	TGCGCCAGCAGCCAAGCCGCGGGACCGCGGCCCTACGAGCAGTACTTC	CASSQAAGPRPYEQYF
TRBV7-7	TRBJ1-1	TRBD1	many	TGTGCTAGCAGCGCCGGACAGGGGGCTCCAGCTTTCTTT	CASSAGQGAPAFF
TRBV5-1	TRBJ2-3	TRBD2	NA	TGCGCCAGCACCCTTAGCGGGGGCACAGATACGCAGTATTTT	CASTLSGGTDTQYF
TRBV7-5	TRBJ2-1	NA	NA	NA	CISVPEAPGLDSPEQFF
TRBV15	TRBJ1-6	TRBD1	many	TGTGCCACCAGCTCTGCAGGGGGTGTCACCCTCCACTTT	CATSSAGGVTLHF
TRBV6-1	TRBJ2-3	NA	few	TGTGCCAGCAGTGTGTCTTGGGGAGATACGCAGTATTTT	CASSVSWGDTQYF
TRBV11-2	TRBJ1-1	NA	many	TGTGCCAGCAGCTTCCCTGGGGGTTCCACTGAAGCTTTCTTT	CASSFPGGSTEAFF
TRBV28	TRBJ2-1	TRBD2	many	TGTGCCAGCAGTGCTTTAGGGACTAGCGGTCCCTACAATGAGCAGTTCTTC	CASSALGTSGPYNEQFF
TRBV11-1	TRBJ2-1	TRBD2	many	TGTGCCAGCAGGTCCCGGACTAGCGGGACACACAATGAGCAGTTCTTC	CASRSRTSGTHNEQFF
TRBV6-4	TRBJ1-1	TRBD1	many	TGTGCCAGCAGTTTAAAGGTTACAGGGGCCGTGAACTCGAACACTGAAGCTTTCTTT	CASSLKVTGAVNSNTEAFF
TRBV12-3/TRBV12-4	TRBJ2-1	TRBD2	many	TGTGCCAGCAGCTTGGTTGGGGGGGGCAATGAGCAGTTCTTC	CASSLVGGGNEQFF
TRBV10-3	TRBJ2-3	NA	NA	TGTGCCATCAGGGGAACAGATACGCAGTATTTT	CAIRGTDTQYF
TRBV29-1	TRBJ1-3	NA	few	TGCAGCGTGGCTTCGGGAAGCTCTGGAAACACCATATATTTT	CSVASGSSGNTIYF
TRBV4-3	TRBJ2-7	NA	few	TGCGCCAGCAGCCAAGATATGGGCAGCGAGCAGTACTTC	CASSQDMGSEQYF